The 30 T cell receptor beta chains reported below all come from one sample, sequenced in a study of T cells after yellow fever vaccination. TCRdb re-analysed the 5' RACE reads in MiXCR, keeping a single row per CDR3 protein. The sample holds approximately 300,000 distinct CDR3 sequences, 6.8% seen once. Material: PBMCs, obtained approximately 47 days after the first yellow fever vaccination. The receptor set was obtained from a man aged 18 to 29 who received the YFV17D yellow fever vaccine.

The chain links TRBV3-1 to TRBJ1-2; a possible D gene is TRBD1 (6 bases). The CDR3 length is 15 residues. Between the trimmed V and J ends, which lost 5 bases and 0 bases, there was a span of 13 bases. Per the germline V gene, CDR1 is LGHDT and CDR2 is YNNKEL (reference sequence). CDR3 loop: CASSKNRDPNYGYTF. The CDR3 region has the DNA TGTGCCAGCAGCAAAAACAGGGACCCTAACTATGGCTACACCTTC.

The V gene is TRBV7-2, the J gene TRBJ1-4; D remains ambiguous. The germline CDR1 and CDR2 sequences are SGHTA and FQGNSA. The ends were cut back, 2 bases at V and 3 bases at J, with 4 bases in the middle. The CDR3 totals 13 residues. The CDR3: CASSLQANEKLFF. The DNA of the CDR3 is TGTGCCAGCAGCTTACAGGCTAATGAAAAACTGTTTTTT.

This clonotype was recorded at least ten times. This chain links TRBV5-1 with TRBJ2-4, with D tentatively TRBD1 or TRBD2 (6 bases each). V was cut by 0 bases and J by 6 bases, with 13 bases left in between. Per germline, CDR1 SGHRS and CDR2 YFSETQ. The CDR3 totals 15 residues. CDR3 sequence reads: CASSLGGTSPNIQYF. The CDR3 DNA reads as TGCGCCAGCAGCTTGGGCGGGACATCTCCAAACATTCAGTACTTC. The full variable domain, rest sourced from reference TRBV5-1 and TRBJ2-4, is KAGVTQTPRYLIKTRGQQVTLSCSPISGHRSVSWYQQTPGQGLQFLFEYFSETQRNKGNFPGRFSGRQFSNSRSEMNVSTLELGDSALYLCASSLGGTSPNIQYFGAGTRLSVL.

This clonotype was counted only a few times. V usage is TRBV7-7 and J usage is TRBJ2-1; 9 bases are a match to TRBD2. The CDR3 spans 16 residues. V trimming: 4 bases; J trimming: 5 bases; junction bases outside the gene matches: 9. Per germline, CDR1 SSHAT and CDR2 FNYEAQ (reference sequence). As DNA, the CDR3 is TGTGCCAGCAGCTCCAAGGGCGGGGGGGAACACAATGAGCAGTTCTTC. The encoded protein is CASSSKGGGEHNEQFF.

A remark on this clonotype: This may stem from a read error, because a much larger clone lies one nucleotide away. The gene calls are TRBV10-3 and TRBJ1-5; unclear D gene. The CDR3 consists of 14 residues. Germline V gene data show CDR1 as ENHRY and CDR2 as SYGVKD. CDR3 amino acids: CAITESWGNQPQHF. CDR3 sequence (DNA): TGTGCCATCACTGAGTCATGGGGCAATCAGCCCCAGCATTTT.

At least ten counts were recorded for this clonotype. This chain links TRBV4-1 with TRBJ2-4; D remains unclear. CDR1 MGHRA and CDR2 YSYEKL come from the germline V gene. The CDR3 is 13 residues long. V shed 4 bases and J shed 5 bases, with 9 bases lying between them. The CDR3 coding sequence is TGCGCCAGCAGCCCCAACTTGGAAAACATTCAGTACTTC. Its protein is CASSPNLENIQYF.

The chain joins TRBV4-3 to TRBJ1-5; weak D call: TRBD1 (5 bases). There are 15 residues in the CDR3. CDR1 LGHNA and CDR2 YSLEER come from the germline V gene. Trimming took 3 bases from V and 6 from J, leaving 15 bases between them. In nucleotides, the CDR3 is TGCGCCAGCAGCCAGGAACAGGCTACGGGTCAGCCCCAGCATTTT. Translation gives CASSQEQATGQPQHF.

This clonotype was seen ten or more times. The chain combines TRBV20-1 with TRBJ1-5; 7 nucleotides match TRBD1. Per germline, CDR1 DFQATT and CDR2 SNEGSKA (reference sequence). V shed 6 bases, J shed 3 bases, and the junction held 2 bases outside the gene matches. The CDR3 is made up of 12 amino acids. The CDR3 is CSAGQANQPQHF. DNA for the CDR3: TGCAGTGCCGGACAGGCCAATCAGCCCCAGCATTTT.

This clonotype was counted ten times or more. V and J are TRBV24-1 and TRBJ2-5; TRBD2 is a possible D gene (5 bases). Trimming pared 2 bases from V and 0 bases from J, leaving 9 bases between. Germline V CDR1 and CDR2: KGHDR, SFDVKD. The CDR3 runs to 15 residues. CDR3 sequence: CATSDSGKYQETQYF. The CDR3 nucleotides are TGTGCCACCAGTGATTCGGGAAAGTACCAAGAGACCCAGTACTTC.

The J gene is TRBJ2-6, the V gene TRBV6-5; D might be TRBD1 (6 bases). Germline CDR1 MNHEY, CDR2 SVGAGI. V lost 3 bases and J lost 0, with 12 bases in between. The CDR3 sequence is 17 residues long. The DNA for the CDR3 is TGTGCCAGCAGTTATCTAACAGGGAGCTCTGGGGCCAACGTCCTGACTTTC. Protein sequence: CASSYLTGSSGANVLTF.

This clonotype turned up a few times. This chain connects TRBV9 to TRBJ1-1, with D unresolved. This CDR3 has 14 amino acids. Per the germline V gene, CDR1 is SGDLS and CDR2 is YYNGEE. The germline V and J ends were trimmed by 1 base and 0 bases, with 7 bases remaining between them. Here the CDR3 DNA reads TGTGCCAGCAGCGTAACACACGTGAACACTGAAGCTTTCTTT. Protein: CASSVTHVNTEAFF.

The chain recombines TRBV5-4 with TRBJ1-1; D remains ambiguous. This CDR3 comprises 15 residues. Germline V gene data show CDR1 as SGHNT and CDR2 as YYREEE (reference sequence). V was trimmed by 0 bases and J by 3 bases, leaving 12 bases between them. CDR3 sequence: CASSLAPGSYTEAFF. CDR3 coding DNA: TGTGCCAGCAGCTTGGCCCCGGGCTCGTACACTGAAGCTTTCTTT.

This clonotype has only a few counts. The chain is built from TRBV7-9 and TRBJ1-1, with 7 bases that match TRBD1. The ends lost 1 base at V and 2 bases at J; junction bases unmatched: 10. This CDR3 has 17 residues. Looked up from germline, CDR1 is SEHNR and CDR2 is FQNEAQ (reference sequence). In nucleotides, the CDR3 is TGTGCCAGCAGCTTAGGGGTGTGGGACAGAGAAAACACTGAAGCTTTCTTT. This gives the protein CASSLGVWDRENTEAFF.

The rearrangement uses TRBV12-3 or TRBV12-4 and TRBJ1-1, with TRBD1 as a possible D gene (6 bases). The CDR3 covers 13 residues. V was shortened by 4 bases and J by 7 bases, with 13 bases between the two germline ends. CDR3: CASSSSEGVEAFF. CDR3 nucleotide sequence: TGTGCCAGCAGTTCCTCAGAGGGGGTTGAAGCTTTCTTT.

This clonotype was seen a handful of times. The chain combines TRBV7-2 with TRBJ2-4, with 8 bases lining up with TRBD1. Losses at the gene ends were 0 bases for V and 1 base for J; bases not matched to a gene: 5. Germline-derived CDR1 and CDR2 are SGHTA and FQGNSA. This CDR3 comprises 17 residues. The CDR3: CASSLAVDRVAKNIQYF. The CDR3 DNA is TGTGCCAGCAGCTTAGCGGTGGACAGGGTGGCCAAAAACATTCAGTACTTC.

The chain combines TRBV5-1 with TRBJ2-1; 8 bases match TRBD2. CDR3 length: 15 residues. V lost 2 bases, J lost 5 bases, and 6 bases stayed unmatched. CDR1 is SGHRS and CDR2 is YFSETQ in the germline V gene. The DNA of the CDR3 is TGCGCCAGCAGCTTAAACGGGGGGGGTAACAATGAGCAGTTCTTC. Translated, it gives CASSLNGGGNNEQFF. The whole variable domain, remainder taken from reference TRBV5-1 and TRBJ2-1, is KAGVTQTPRYLIKTRGQQVTLSCSPISGHRSVSWYQQTPGQGLQFLFEYFSETQRNKGNFPGRFSGRQFSNSRSEMNVSTLELGDSALYLCASSLNGGGNNEQFFGPGTRLTVL.

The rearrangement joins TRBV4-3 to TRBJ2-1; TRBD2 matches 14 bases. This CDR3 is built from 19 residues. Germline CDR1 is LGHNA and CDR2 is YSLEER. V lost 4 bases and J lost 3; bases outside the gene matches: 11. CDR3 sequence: CASSPRLAGGPSLYNEQFF. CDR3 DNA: TGCGCCAGCAGCCCACGACTAGCGGGGGGGCCGTCCCTCTACAATGAGCAGTTCTTC.

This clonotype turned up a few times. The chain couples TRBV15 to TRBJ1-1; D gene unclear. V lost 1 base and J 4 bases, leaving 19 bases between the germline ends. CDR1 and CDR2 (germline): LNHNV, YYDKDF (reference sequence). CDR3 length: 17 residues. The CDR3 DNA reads TGTGCCACCAGCAGAGCCGACCCAAGCGGGATGGGCACTGAAGCTTTCTTT. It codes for CATSRADPSGMGTEAFF.

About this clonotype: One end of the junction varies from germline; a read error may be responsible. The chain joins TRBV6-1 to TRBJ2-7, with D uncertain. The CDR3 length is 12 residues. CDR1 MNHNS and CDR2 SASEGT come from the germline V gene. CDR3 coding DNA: TGTGCCAGCAGTGAAGCGGCCTACGGGCAGTACTTC. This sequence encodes CASSEAAYGQYF.

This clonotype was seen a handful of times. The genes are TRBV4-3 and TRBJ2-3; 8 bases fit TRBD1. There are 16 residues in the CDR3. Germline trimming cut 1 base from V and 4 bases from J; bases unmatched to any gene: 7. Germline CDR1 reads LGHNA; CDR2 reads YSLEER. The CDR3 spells CASSQVQGAHSDTQYF. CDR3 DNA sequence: TGCGCCAGCAGCCAAGTCCAGGGGGCCCACTCAGATACGCAGTATTTT.

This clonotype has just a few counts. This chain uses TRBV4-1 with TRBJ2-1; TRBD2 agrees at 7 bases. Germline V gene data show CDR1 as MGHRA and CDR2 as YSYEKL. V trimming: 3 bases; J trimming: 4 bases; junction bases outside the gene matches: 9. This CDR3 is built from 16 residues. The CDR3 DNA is TGCGCCAGCAGCCAGCCCGGGACTAAGAAGTACAATGAGCAGTTCTTC. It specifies CASSQPGTKKYNEQFF.

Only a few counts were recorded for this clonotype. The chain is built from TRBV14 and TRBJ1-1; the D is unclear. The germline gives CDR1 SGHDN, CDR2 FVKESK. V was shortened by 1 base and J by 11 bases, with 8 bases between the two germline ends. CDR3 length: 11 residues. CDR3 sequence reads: CASSQASVAFF. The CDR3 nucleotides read TGTGCCAGCAGCCAAGCGAGCGTCGCTTTCTTT.

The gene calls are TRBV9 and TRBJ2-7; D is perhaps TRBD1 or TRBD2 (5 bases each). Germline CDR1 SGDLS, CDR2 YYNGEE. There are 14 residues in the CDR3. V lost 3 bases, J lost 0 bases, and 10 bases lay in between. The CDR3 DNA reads TGTGCCAGCAGCGGGGGGATAAGCTCCTACGAGCAGTACTTC. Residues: CASSGGISSYEQYF.

The DNA for the CDR3 is TGTGCCAGCAGGTCGACAGGGGGTGGCAATCAGCCCCAGCATTTT. Amino acid sequence: CASRSTGGGNQPQHF. The V and J genes are TRBV28 and TRBJ1-5; 9 bases line up with TRBD1. The trim removed 6 bases at V and 2 bases at J, leaving 5 bases unmatched. Per the germline V gene, CDR1 is MDHEN and CDR2 is SYDVKM. The CDR3 has 15 amino acids.

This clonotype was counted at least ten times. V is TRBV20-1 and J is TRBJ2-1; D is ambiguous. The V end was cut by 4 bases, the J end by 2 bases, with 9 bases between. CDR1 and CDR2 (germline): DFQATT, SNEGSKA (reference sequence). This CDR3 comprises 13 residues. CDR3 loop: CSATASTYNEQFF. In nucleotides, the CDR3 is TGCAGTGCTACCGCTTCTACCTACAATGAGCAGTTCTTC.

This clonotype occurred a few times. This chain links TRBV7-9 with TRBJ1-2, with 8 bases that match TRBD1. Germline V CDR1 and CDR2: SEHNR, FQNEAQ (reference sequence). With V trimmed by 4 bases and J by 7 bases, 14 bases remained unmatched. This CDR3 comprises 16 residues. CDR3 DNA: TGTGCCAGCAGCTCCCTCAAGGGGCAGGGGGCAAGTGGCTACACCTTC. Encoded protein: CASSSLKGQGASGYTF.

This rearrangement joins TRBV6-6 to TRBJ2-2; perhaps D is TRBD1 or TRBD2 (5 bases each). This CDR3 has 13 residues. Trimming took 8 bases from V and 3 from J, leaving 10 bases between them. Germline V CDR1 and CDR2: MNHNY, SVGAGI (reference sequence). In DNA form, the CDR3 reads TGTGCCAGCTCCTGGGGGTACACCGGGGAGCTGTTTTTT. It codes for CASSWGYTGELFF.

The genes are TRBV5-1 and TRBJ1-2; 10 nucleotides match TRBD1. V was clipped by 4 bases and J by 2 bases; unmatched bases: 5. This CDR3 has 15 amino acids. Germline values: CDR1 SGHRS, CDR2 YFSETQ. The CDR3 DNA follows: TGCGCCAGCAGCGGGACAGGGGCTATGAACTATGGCTACACCTTC. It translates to CASSGTGAMNYGYTF.

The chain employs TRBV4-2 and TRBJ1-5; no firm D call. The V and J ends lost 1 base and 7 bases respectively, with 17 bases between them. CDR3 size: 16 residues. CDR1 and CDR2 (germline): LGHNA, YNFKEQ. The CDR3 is CASSQGSEESVQPQHF. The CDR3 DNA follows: TGTGCCAGCAGCCAAGGGTCAGAGGAGTCGGTACAGCCCCAGCATTTT.

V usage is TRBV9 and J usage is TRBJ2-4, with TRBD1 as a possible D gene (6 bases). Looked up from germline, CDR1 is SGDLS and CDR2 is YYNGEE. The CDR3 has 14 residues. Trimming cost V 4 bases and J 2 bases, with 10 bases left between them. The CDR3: CASSSGTTKNIQYF. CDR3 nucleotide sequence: TGTGCCAGCAGCTCCGGGACAACCAAAAACATTCAGTACTTC.